One sample yielded the 21 T cell receptor beta chains listed below, sequenced in a study of T cell responses to AZD1222 COVID-19 vaccine. Profiling relied on immunoSEQ multiplex PCR, and the TCRdb table lists in-frame clones only, not all of them. Seen here are 150,000 or so clones, roughly four fifths observed once, and the top ten hold around 4.1%. The sample was peripheral blood, taken on day 0 of MenACWY control vaccination. The receptors were sampled from an adult in good health.

The chain is built from TRBV4-1 and TRBJ2-3; the D gene is possibly TRBD2 (6 bases). The CDR3 sequence is 16 residues long. CDR1 and CDR2 (germline): MGHRA, YSYEKL. V dropped 1 base and J dropped 4 bases, with 15 bases sitting between them. The DNA for the CDR3 is TGCGCCAGCAGCCAAGGCCCTACAGGAGGGGCAGATACGCAGTATTTT. The encoded protein is CASSQGPTGGADTQYF.

This chain links TRBV9 with TRBJ1-2, with TRBD1 as a possible D gene (6 bases). V dropped 4 bases and J dropped 2 bases, with 9 bases sitting between them. The CDR3 runs 13 residues. Germline CDR1 and CDR2: SGDLS and YYNGEE. The CDR3 coding sequence is TGTGCCAGCAGCTACAGGGTAAACTATGGCTACACCTTC. It yields the protein CASSYRVNYGYTF.

CDR3 sequence (DNA): TGTGCCAGCTCACCAAACACAGGGACTGGAAACACCATATATTTT. It specifies CASSPNTGTGNTIYF. The chain has TRBV18 and TRBJ1-3, with D maybe TRBD1 (6 bases). Trimming stripped 2 bases from V and 2 bases from J, with 10 bases between. CDR1 is KGHSH, CDR2 LQKENI, per germline. The CDR3 has 15 amino acids.

The chain couples TRBV2 to TRBJ1-6; the D gene is possibly TRBD1 (6 bases). The V end lost 6 bases, the J end lost 9 bases, and 12 bases lay between the germline ends. This CDR3 has 13 amino acids. Germline CDR1 and CDR2: SNHLY and FYNNEI. The chain's CDR3 is CASRGGGVSPLHF. CDR3 bases: TGTGCCAGCAGGGGAGGGGGGGTTTCACCCCTCCACTTT. Variable domain in full (rest from reference TRBV2 and TRBJ1-6): EPEVTQTPSHQVTQMGQEVILRCVPISNHLYFYWYRQILGQKVEFLVSFYNNEISEKSEIFDDQFSVERPDGSNFTLKIRSTKLEDSAMYFCASRGGGVSPLHFGNGTRLTVT.

The chain combines TRBV28 with TRBJ2-4, with D perhaps being TRBD1 or TRBD2 (6 bases each). This CDR3 spans 15 amino acids. Germline V gene data show CDR1 as MDHEN and CDR2 as SYDVKM. V dropped 3 bases and J dropped 7 bases, with 16 bases sitting between them. CDR3 protein: CASSLGQRGRNIQYF. In DNA, the CDR3 is TGTGCCAGCAGTTTGGGTCAGAGGGGGAGGAACATTCAGTACTTC.

This clone showed up just once. The CDR3 here is CASRGTGDYGYTF. CDR3 bases: TGTGCCAGCAGGGGGACAGGGGACTATGGCTACACCTTC. The chain is built from TRBV25-1 and TRBJ1-2, with TRBD1 matching 10 bases. The CDR3 contains 13 residues. Looked up from germline, CDR1 is MGHDK and CDR2 is SYGVNS. The ends lost 6 bases at V and 3 bases at J; junction bases unmatched: 1.

This clone was counted once. The genes are TRBV5-1 and TRBJ1-2, with D perhaps matching TRBD1 (5 bases). Germline V gene sequence: CDR1 SGHRS, CDR2 YFSETQ. This CDR3 spans 12 amino acids. Trimming took off 5 bases at V and 7 bases at J, with 12 bases between the two ends. The DNA of the CDR3 is TGCGCCAGCAGTGCGGGGCTGGTTGGCTACACCTTC. Its protein product is CASSAGLVGYTF. Together with reference TRBV5-1 and TRBJ1-2, the CDR3 gives the full variable domain: KAGVTQTPRYLIKTRGQQVTLSCSPISGHRSVSWYQQTPGQGLQFLFEYFSETQRNKGNFPGRFSGRQFSNSRSEMNVSTLELGDSALYLCASSAGLVGYTFGSGTRLTVV.

The chain uses TRBV29-1 and TRBJ2-7; 7 nucleotides agree with TRBD1. The V and J ends lost 7 bases and 0 bases, in that order; junction bases with no gene match: 18. The CDR3 consists of 17 residues. Germline CDR1 SQVTM, CDR2 ANQGSEA. CDR3 in amino acids: CSGPPPHPGQSSYEQYV. The CDR3 DNA sequence: TGCAGCGGGCCCCCCCCTCATCCGGGACAGTCCTCCTACGAGCAGTACGTC.

V gene TRBV10-2 combines with J gene TRBJ2-7, with 7 bases matching TRBD1. CDR1 is WSHSY and CDR2 is SAAADI in the germline V gene. The CDR3 consists of 14 residues. Trimming at V came to 8 bases and at J to 4 bases, leaving 11 bases not matched to a gene. This CDR3 reads CASSKRDSQYEQYF. The CDR3 DNA is TGCGCCAGCTCTAAGAGGGACAGTCAGTACGAGCAGTACTTC.

The rearrangement links TRBV12-3 or TRBV12-4 to TRBJ1-4; 10 positions match TRBD1. Trimming at V came to 2 bases and at J to 12 bases, leaving 3 bases not matched to a gene. The CDR3 consists of 13 residues. DNA of the CDR3: TGTGCCAGCAGTTTACCTGACAGGGGGCAACTGTTTTTT. Amino acids: CASSLPDRGQLFF.

The gene calls are TRBV3-1 (or the pseudogene TRBV3-2) and TRBJ1-5; a weak D match, TRBD1 (5 bases). The germline V gene encodes CDR1 LGHDT and CDR2 YNNKEL (reference sequence). The CDR3 runs to 16 residues. Trimming took off 1 base at V and 0 bases at J, with 10 bases between the two ends. In DNA form, the CDR3 reads TGTGCCAGCAGCCAAGGCACAGGATCTAGCAATCAGCCCCAGCATTTT. The encoded protein is CASSQGTGSSNQPQHF.

This sequence joins TRBV21-1 and TRBJ2-7; the table names TRBD1, a call not compared with the DNA. TRBV21-1 represents a pseudogene. The CDR3 length is 16 residues. Written as DNA, the CDR3 is TGTGCCAGCAGCAAAGTAGATCAACAGGAAGCTTACGAGCAGTACGTC. Translation gives CASSKVDQQEAYEQYV.

This clone was picked up a small number of times. The rearrangement links TRBV27 to TRBJ1-1, with D uncertain. Per germline, CDR1 MNHEY and CDR2 SMNVEV (reference sequence). The CDR3 has 17 amino acids. V lost 3 bases, J lost 3 bases, and 20 bases lay in between. CDR3 in DNA: TGTGCCAGCAGTTTTTTTCGGATAGAGCAACCGGACACTGAAGCTTTCTTT. It yields the protein CASSFFRIEQPDTEAFF.

This clone was counted once. V is TRBV6-1 and J is TRBJ2-2; no reliable D call. V shed 0 bases and J shed 12 bases, with 11 bases lying between them. Germline V CDR1 and CDR2: MNHNS, SASEGT. The CDR3 covers 13 residues. This chain's CDR3 is CASSEAQYQQLFF. CDR3 nucleotide sequence: TGTGCCAGCAGTGAAGCCCAGTACCAGCAGCTGTTTTTT.

This clone was observed many times. The chain employs TRBV2 and TRBJ2-3; D is uncertain. In germline, CDR1 is SNHLY, CDR2 FYNNEI. Between the trimmed V and J ends, which lost 3 bases and 2 bases, there was a span of 9 bases. This CDR3 spans 14 amino acids. Here the CDR3 reads CASSEPGTTDTQYF. CDR3 coding DNA: TGTGCCAGCAGTGAGCCCGGAACCACAGATACGCAGTATTTT.

The rearrangement joins TRBV6-7 to TRBJ2-7; D unresolved. TRBV6-7 is classed as an ORF, of uncertain function. The CDR3 is 14 residues long. The germline V and J ends were trimmed by 7 bases and 0 bases, with 13 bases remaining between them. The CDR3 region has the DNA TGTGCCAGCATCTACAGTGGAAGCTCCTACGAGCAGTACTTC. This gives the protein CASIYSGSSYEQYF.

The chain is built from TRBV30 and TRBJ1-6; 10 nucleotides align to TRBD1. J was trimmed by 9 bases and V by 1 base; bases with no gene match: 6. The germline gives CDR1 GTSNPN, CDR2 SVGIG (reference sequence). CDR3 size: 15 residues. CDR3: CAWSALGQGSSPLHF. Here the CDR3 DNA reads TGTGCCTGGAGTGCCCTGGGACAGGGGAGTTCACCCCTCCACTTT.

The chain combines TRBV6-1 with TRBJ1-1; a possible D gene is TRBD1 (5 bases). Trimming removed 2 bases at V and 11 bases at J, with 15 bases between. Germline V gene sequence: CDR1 MNHNS, CDR2 SASEGT. The CDR3 consists of 13 residues. The CDR3 nucleotides read TGTGCCAGCAGTGAAATGGGGGTGGGGTCGGCTTTCTTT. It encodes CASSEMGVGSAFF.

The V gene is TRBV6-5, the J gene TRBJ1-6, with TRBD1 matching over 10 bases. The CDR3 spans 15 residues. V lost 9 bases, J lost 3 bases, and 5 bases stayed unmatched. The germline CDR1 and CDR2 sequences are MNHEY and SVGAGI. The CDR3 loop is CASTGQGIYNSPLHF. The CDR3 nucleotides read TGTGCCAGTACGGGACAGGGGATCTATAATTCACCCCTCCACTTT.

V gene TRBV19 combines with J gene TRBJ2-1, with D possibly matching TRBD2 (6 bases). The germline V and J ends were trimmed by 3 bases and 4 bases, with 13 bases remaining between them. The length of the CDR3 is 15 residues. Germline V lookup: CDR1 LNHDA, CDR2 SQIVND (reference sequence). This CDR3 is CASSMENGRYNEQFF. The CDR3 DNA reads as TGTGCCAGTAGTATGGAAAACGGGAGATACAATGAGCAGTTCTTC.

This clone has only a few counts. This sequence joins TRBV5-5 and TRBJ2-2; D is uncertain. CDR1 and CDR2 from the germline V gene are SGHKS and YYEKEE (reference sequence). The V gene lost 4 bases and the J gene lost 4 bases, with 8 bases spanning the gap. The CDR3 extends over 13 amino acids. The CDR3 DNA reads as TGTGCCAGCAGCCAAGAACGCACCGGGGAGCTGTTTTTT. It encodes CASSQERTGELFF.